This T cell receptor beta chain emerged from a study of T cell responses to AZD1222 COVID-19 vaccine (TCRdb year 2021). Regarding the research as a whole: AZD1222 recipients with second doses at about 4 weeks or about 12 weeks were pooled, because spike-specific TCR depth and breadth did not differ between schedules. TCR sequencing was performed for over 230 trial participants, of whom 200 to 220 were given two doses of AZD1222 and about 25 were given two doses of MenACWY control vaccine. Trial participants were enrolled by age into subgroups of 18-55, 56-69 and 70-plus years, and about 150, 27 and 61 TCR-sequenced participants, respectively, were included in these subgroups. The paper's findings and limits, for the study overall: Reportedly, almost half of the unique spike-specific TCRs recognized epitopes lying outside the regions that are mutated in the B.1.351 and B.1.1.7 variants. In the small 56-69-year group, the increase in depth fell short of significance, most likely because of low power. A significant rise in spike-specific TCR breadth and depth was observed after two AZD1222 doses relative to day 0 and relative to MenACWY recipients. CD4 TCRs associated with the vaccine covered the entire spike protein, and the dominant responses were in regions 160-218 and 743-854. Only five to seven AZD1222 recipients were SARS-CoV-2 seropositive at baseline, limiting conclusions about previously exposed vaccinees. Most participants were white British and females outnumbered males, and the authors suggested that clonal diversity may have been underestimated. Because no day 14 peak-response samples were available, the repertoires could be characterized only after the peak T cell response.

The time point label here, explained by the study, means: baseline before first vaccination. Vaccinee samples came from UK trials COV001 and COV002, including a single-blind randomized controlled phase 2/3 trial of AZD1222 (ChAdOx1 nCoV-19) in healthy adults. For TCRbeta chain sequencing, PBMC samples from trial participants were taken at day 0 and at day 28 after the second dose. Compared with germline, V lacks 3 bases and J lacks 2 bases; bases without a gene match: 5. CDR1 and CDR2 were assigned from the germline V gene as WSHSY and SAAADI. Counted from cysteine to phenylalanine, this CDR3 has 15 amino acids. Only the CDR3 region is kept as DNA, spanning 45 bases read in frame from base 1. The CDR3 regions of human TCRbeta chains were analyzed by immunosequencing. The authors' analysis ran thus. TCRs in the repertoires were matched against a reference library of SARS-CoV-2-specific TCRs that had been generated with the MIRA antigen-specificity platform. Breadth was defined as the fraction of unique TCRs that were SARS-CoV-2-associated, and depth was defined as the fraction of total T cells that were SARS-CoV-2-associated. Using the MIRA data, each spike-specific TCR was assigned both to the spike region to which the TCR was reactive and to a CD4 or CD8 class. Log10-transformed breadth and depth values were compared by one-way ANOVA with Sidak's multiple comparisons tests. TCRdb provides this immuneACCESS table in a form limited to in-frame rearrangements. Some clones are lacking; in checked studies, under half of them reflect an unresolved V gene, and why the rest are absent is not known. V, J and clone size are those of that table, while D and trimming were read from the DNA. The sample table contains about 140,000 clones; only one count was recorded for roughly 90% of them. Together, the top ten hold approximately 5.4% of the sample.

With respect to this clone: Its antigen remains undetermined. No much larger clone exists at a distance of one base, and base qualities are not known.

This TCR was recovered from an adult in good health. Recombination joined TRBV10-2 with TRBJ2-3, with 7 bases aligning to TRBD2. The sample consisted of peripheral blood, taken on day 0 of AZD1222 vaccination. The CDR3: CASSDIRGDTDTQYF. The bases read TGCGCCAGCAGTGATATCCGGGGGGACACAGATACGCAGTATTTT.